This T cell receptor beta chain came from a study of human T cells and chemical hapten exposure. TCRdb re-called the RACE reads through MiXCR, storing one row per CDR3 protein. The sample consists of about 350,000 distinct CDR3 sequences, around 6% of them appearing once. Germline loops: CDR1 ENHRY, CDR2 SYGVKD. CDR3 length: 13 residues. The V end lost 2 bases, the J end lost 13 bases, and 17 bases lay between the germline ends. Regarding time point: patch test 2, 6 weeks after DPC sensitization. Described treatment: therapeutic diphenylcyclopropenone sensitization with weekly scalp DPC. Ahead of each patch test application, blood was drawn. This clonotype showed up many times.

Sequencing was performed on whole blood, taken in connection with sensitization to the hapten diphenylcyclopropenone (DPC). This TCR was sampled from a woman under 30 with alopecia areata. Some clones in this sample may be carry-over from other donors' samples. The J gene is TRBJ1-1, the V gene TRBV10-3; D gene unclear. CDR3 loop: CAISEINSSPIFF. The CDR3 DNA follows: TGTGCCATCAGTGAGATCAATTCCAGCCCGATTTTCTTT.